These 28 T cell receptor beta chains share one sample of origin, sequenced in a study of blood T cell repertoires in COVID-19. Generated by immunoSEQ multiplex PCR, the TCRdb table keeps only in-frame clones and is missing some. The table lists tens of thousands of clones, around 85% of them singletons. The source material was peripheral blood. These receptors originate from a man aged 80 or over with acute or convalescent COVID-19.

The chain is built from TRBV19 and TRBJ2-7; 7 bases map to TRBD1. V lost 6 bases to trimming and J lost 7 bases; unmatched junction nucleotides: 12. The germline V gene has CDR1 LNHDA and CDR2 SQIVND (reference sequence). CDR3 length: 14 amino acids. CDR3 nucleotides: TGTGCCAGTAGCATCGGACAGGTAGCCTTGGAGCAGTACTTC. Protein product: CASSIGQVALEQYF.

This clone was counted between two and nine times. CDR3 DNA: TGTGCCAGCAGCCAAGGACTAGCAGTATACGAGGAGCAGTACTTC. This translates into CASSQGLAVYEEQYF. The chain employs TRBV3-1 (or the pseudogene TRBV3-2) and TRBJ2-7; TRBD2 agrees at 7 bases. The CDR3 spans 15 residues. CDR1 LGHDT and CDR2 YNNKEL come from the germline V gene (reference sequence). The J segment lost 7 bases and the V segment lost 1 base, leaving 10 bases of the junction unmatched.

This sequence joins TRBV19 and TRBJ2-1, with TRBD2 identical over 12 bases. V shed 2 bases, J shed 5 bases, and the junction held 16 bases outside the gene matches. The CDR3 runs to 20 residues. From germline, CDR1 is LNHDA and CDR2 SQIVND (reference sequence). CDR3 sequence (DNA): TGTGCCAGTAGTATACAATATTGGGGAGGGCTAGCGGGAGGGAACAATGAGCAGTTCTTC. This translates into CASSIQYWGGLAGGNNEQFF.

For the CDR3, the DNA is TGTGCCAGCAGCCGTGGACAGGGTGGACAGCCCCAGCATTTT. Residues: CASSRGQGGQPQHF. This chain connects TRBV6-2 or TRBV6-3 to TRBJ1-5, with 8 bases aligning to TRBD1. The CDR3 is 14 residues long. In germline, CDR1 is MNHEY, CDR2 SVGEGT. With 6 bases clipped from V and 7 bases from J, the junction kept 8 bases outside the gene matches.

This clone was counted many times. The genes are TRBV10-3 and TRBJ2-1, with 13 bases that match TRBD2. Per germline, CDR1 ENHRY and CDR2 SYGVKD. J lost 6 bases, V lost 10 bases, and 6 bases had no gene match. The CDR3 has 14 amino acids. The CDR3 here is CASQLAGGGNEQFF. The CDR3 DNA reads as TGTGCCAGCCAACTAGCGGGAGGGGGCAATGAGCAGTTCTTC.

The chain joins TRBV3-1 (or the pseudogene TRBV3-2) to TRBJ2-1, with 9 bases fitting TRBD2. Germline values: CDR1 LGHDT, CDR2 YNNKEL (reference sequence). V lost 1 base and J lost 9; bases outside the gene matches: 10. The CDR3 length is 16 residues. CDR3 nucleotide sequence: TGTGCCAGCAGCCAAGGTACTAGCGGGTGGGGGTTTGAGCAGTTCTTC. It translates to CASSQGTSGWGFEQFF.

The chain carries TRBV6-4 and TRBJ1-5, with D possibly TRBD1 on 5 matching bases. V gave up 5 bases and J gave up 7 bases, with 24 bases separating them. CDR1 MRHNA and CDR2 SNTAGT come from the germline V gene. The CDR3 has 17 amino acids. The CDR3 here is CASSSGPRGDPGQPQHF. The CDR3 nucleotides read TGTGCCAGCAGTTCCGGGCCGCGGGGGGACCCTGGACAGCCCCAGCATTTT.

The V call is TRBV27, the J call TRBJ2-7; 10 nucleotides line up with TRBD2. Germline lookup yields CDR1 MNHEY and CDR2 SMNVEV (reference sequence). J lost 0 bases, V lost 10 bases, and 3 bases had no gene match. The CDR3 consists of 13 residues. The CDR3 DNA reads TGTGCCACAGCGGGGGGGAGCTCCTACGAGCAGTACTTC. Its protein product is CATAGGSSYEQYF.

This clone was seen only once. The rearrangement uses TRBV6-5 and TRBJ1-1; 7 nucleotides match TRBD1. Per germline, CDR1 MNHEY and CDR2 SVGAGI. J gave up 1 base and V 6 bases, and 8 bases lay outside the gene matches. The CDR3 is 15 residues long. The CDR3 reads CASRKRQGRNTEAFF. Here the CDR3 DNA reads TGTGCCAGCAGAAAAAGACAGGGTCGGAACACTGAAGCTTTCTTT.

The chain has TRBV28 and TRBJ1-5, with no clear D. The germline V gene has CDR1 MDHEN and CDR2 SYDVKM. The CDR3 totals 16 residues. V was clipped by 5 bases and J by 2 bases, with 16 bases between them. The CDR3 region has the DNA TGTGCCAGCAGTACAACAGATAAAGTGGGCAATCAGCCCCAGCATTTT. Translation: CASSTTDKVGNQPQHF.

The J gene is TRBJ2-3, the V gene TRBV6-5; 7 bases fit TRBD1. This CDR3 has 14 amino acids. Germline trimming cut 5 bases from V and 6 bases from J; bases unmatched to any gene: 8. Germline lookup yields CDR1 MNHEY and CDR2 SVGAGI. The DNA for the CDR3 is TGTGCCAGCAGTAGGGGACAGACGTCGGATACGCAGTATTTT. Translated, it gives CASSRGQTSDTQYF.

This chain joins TRBV18 and TRBJ2-7, with TRBD2 matching 12 bases. Germline V gene sequence: CDR1 KGHSH, CDR2 LQKENI. This CDR3 spans 15 amino acids. J gave up 3 bases and V 6 bases, and 6 bases lay outside the gene matches. The CDR3 loop reads CASSEGLAGIYEQYF. CDR3 DNA sequence: TGTGCCAGCTCCGAAGGACTAGCGGGGATCTACGAGCAGTACTTC.

DNA of the CDR3: TGTGCCAGCAGTACACCGGGACAGGGGACAGATACGCAGTATTTT. This translates into CASSTPGQGTDTQYF. V and J are TRBV28 and TRBJ2-3, with 10 bases matching TRBD1. Germline-derived CDR1 and CDR2 are MDHEN and SYDVKM. This CDR3 is 15 amino acids long. The J segment lost 3 bases and the V segment lost 5 bases, leaving 5 bases of the junction unmatched.

The CDR3 is CASTPEGWRGTDTQYF. For the CDR3, the DNA is TGTGCCAGCACCCCGGAGGGCTGGCGGGGCACAGATACGCAGTATTTT. The chain uses TRBV6-2 or TRBV6-3 and TRBJ2-3; D is perhaps TRBD2 (6 bases). V lost 7 bases, J lost 1 base, and 18 bases lay in between. This CDR3 has 16 amino acids. Germline V gene sequence: CDR1 MNHEY, CDR2 SVGEGT.

The rearrangement joins TRBV29-1 to TRBJ2-3; 11 bases fit TRBD1. The CDR3 runs 14 residues. Germline lookup yields CDR1 SQVTM and CDR2 ANQGSEA. Trimming cost V 3 bases and J 8 bases; bases outside gene matches: 7. CDR3 region: CSVEPGQGAGTQYF. In DNA form, the CDR3 reads TGCAGCGTTGAGCCCGGACAGGGGGCTGGTACGCAGTATTTT.

V and J are TRBV7-3 and TRBJ1-5, with D possibly matching TRBD1 (5 bases). This CDR3 spans 13 amino acids. V shed 5 bases and J shed 8 bases, with 13 bases lying between them. Germline V gene data show CDR1 as SGHTA and CDR2 as FQGTGA. In DNA, the CDR3 is TGTGCCAGCAGCCCTTCCTCCAGGGAGCCCCAGCATTTT. This translates into CASSPSSREPQHF.

V gene TRBV18 combines with J gene TRBJ1-2, with a tentative D call TRBD1 (5 bases). This CDR3 spans 14 amino acids. Trimming took off 3 bases at V and 4 bases at J, with 12 bases between the two ends. Germline CDR1 KGHSH, CDR2 LQKENI. The CDR3 protein is CASSPSGVSYGYTF. CDR3 DNA: TGTGCCAGCTCACCTTCGGGGGTGAGCTATGGCTACACCTTC.

The chain has TRBV28 and TRBJ2-3; 7 bases are shared with TRBD2. Germline CDR1 and CDR2: MDHEN and SYDVKM. There are 16 residues in the CDR3. V gave up 4 bases and J gave up 5 bases; unmatched junction bases: 12. CDR3: CASSSGRQGGVDTQYF. Here the CDR3 DNA reads TGTGCCAGCAGTTCGGGGAGGCAGGGAGGGGTAGATACGCAGTATTTT.

The chain joins TRBV6-5 to TRBJ1-1; D perhaps matches TRBD1 (6 bases). Germline CDR1 reads MNHEY; CDR2 reads SVGAGI. V lost 5 bases and J lost 1, with 8 bases in between. This CDR3 has 13 residues. The CDR3 spells CASSTGRNTEAFF. In nucleotides, the CDR3 is TGTGCCAGCAGTACAGGGAGGAACACTGAAGCTTTCTTT.

The chain uses TRBV19 and TRBJ2-1; no definite D call. The CDR3 covers 11 residues. Germline assignment: CDR1 LNHDA and CDR2 SQIVND (reference sequence). V shed 7 bases and J shed 7 bases, with 8 bases lying between them. The CDR3 DNA reads as TGTGCCAGTACCATAGCTAATGAGCAGTTCTTC. As protein: CASTIANEQFF.

In this sample, this clone turned up a few times. V usage is TRBV7-9 and J usage is TRBJ2-2, with no clear D. The germline V gene encodes CDR1 SEHNR and CDR2 FQNEAQ (reference sequence). The CDR3 runs 12 residues. Trimming pared 5 bases from V and 7 bases from J, leaving 8 bases between. CDR3 nucleotides: TGTGCCAGCAGCGGTTTGAGCGGGGAGCTGTTTTTT. Translating it yields CASSGLSGELFF.

This clone was detected once. The J gene is TRBJ1-1, the V gene TRBV19; 7 nucleotides match TRBD1. The CDR3 is 14 residues long. The junction had 2 bases not matched to a gene; V was cut back by 1 base and J by 3 bases. Looked up from germline, CDR1 is LNHDA and CDR2 is SQIVND (reference sequence). The CDR3 coding sequence is TGTGCCAGTAGTATAGCCGACAGGGACACTGAAGCTTTCTTT. It yields the protein CASSIADRDTEAFF.

V usage is TRBV27 and J usage is TRBJ1-6; 8 bases align to TRBD1. The germline V gene encodes CDR1 MNHEY and CDR2 SMNVEV (reference sequence). CDR3 size: 15 residues. The trim removed 4 bases at V and 6 bases at J, leaving 5 bases unmatched. Here the CDR3 DNA reads TGTGCCAGCAGTTCGGACAGGGACCCTAATTCACCCCTCCACTTT. Encoded protein: CASSSDRDPNSPLHF.

V is TRBV6-6 and J is TRBJ1-1, with a weak D call TRBD1 (6 bases). Germline lookup yields CDR1 MNHNY and CDR2 SVGAGI (reference sequence). V dropped 5 bases and J dropped 3 bases, with 22 bases sitting between them. The CDR3 has 17 residues. The CDR3, as DNA: TGTGCCAGCAGTCCGCCCGGCGCGGGGGCGCCGGACACTGAAGCTTTCTTT. It encodes CASSPPGAGAPDTEAFF.

This rearrangement joins TRBV5-4 to TRBJ2-7; TRBD1 aligns across 12 bases. The CDR3 contains 18 residues. The J segment lost 4 bases and the V segment lost 2 bases, leaving 13 bases of the junction unmatched. The germline gives CDR1 SGHNT, CDR2 YYREEE (reference sequence). The CDR3 DNA follows: TGTGCCAGCAGCTTAGATCCGGGACAGGGGGCGGAGTTTTACGAGCAGTACTTC. Residues: CASSLDPGQGAEFYEQYF. Combining the CDR3 with reference TRBV5-4 and TRBJ2-7 gives the whole variable domain ETGVTQSPTHLIKTRGQQVTLRCSSQSGHNTVSWYQQALGQGPQFIFQYYREEENGRGNFPPRFSGLQFPNYSSELNVNALELDDSALYLCASSLDPGQGAEFYEQYFGPGTRLTVT.

This clone was detected only once. The chain joins TRBV11-2 to TRBJ2-7, with D possibly TRBD1 on 5 matching bases. The CDR3 loop spans 14 amino acids. V was trimmed by 5 bases and J by 6 bases, leaving 17 bases between them. CDR1 SGHAT and CDR2 FQNNGV come from the germline V gene. The CDR3 coding sequence is TGTGCCAGCAGCCCCCTATTCACTCAGGGCGAGCAGTACTTC. This sequence encodes CASSPLFTQGEQYF.

This clone appeared a single time. V gene TRBV7-3 combines with J gene TRBJ1-1; the match to TRBD1 covers 10 bases. The germline CDR1 and CDR2 sequences are SGHTA and FQGTGA. The CDR3 runs to 14 residues. Unmatched junction bases numbered 5, after V lost 5 bases and J lost 5 bases. In nucleotides, the CDR3 is TGTGCCAGCAGCCCACGACAGGGGGCAACTGAAGCTTTCTTT. Translating it yields CASSPRQGATEAFF.

The chain employs TRBV7-8 and TRBJ2-7; the match to TRBD2 covers 7 bases. Germline V gene data show CDR1 as SGHVS and CDR2 as FQNEAQ. CDR3 length equals 13 residues. V dropped 1 base and J dropped 7; count of bases not matched to a gene: 4. CDR3 in amino acids: CASSLDGAGEQYF. DNA of the CDR3: TGTGCCAGCAGCTTAGACGGAGCGGGAGAGCAGTACTTC.